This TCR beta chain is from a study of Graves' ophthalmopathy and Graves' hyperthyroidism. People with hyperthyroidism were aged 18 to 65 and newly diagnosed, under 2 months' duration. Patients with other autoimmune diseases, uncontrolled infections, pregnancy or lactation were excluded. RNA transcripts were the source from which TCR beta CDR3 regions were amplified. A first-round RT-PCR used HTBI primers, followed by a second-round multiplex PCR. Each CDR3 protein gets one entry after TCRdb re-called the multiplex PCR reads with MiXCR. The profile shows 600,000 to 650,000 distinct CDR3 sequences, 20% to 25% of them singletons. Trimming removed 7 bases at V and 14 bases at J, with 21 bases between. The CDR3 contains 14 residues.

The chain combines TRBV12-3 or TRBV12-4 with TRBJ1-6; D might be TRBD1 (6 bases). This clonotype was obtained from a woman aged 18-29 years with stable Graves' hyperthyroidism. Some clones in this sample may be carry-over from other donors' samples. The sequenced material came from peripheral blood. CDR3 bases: TGTGCCAGCACCCGGGGGGGGGCGCTTAAAACCCTCCACTTT. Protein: CASTRGGALKTLHF.